Sequencing of this T cell receptor (beta chain) was carried out in a study of T cell repertoires in cytomegalovirus infection. Study-wide context: HLA-B-restricted CMV epitopes that are well studied, plus recently identified HLA-C-restricted ones, were used by the study. Based on public TCR beta signatures, there were indications of CMV infection and of a matching HLA type. Study outcomes and limitations: Accumulated public TCR beta family frequency recognized individuals carrying CMV together with the relevant HLA. Dominating the ex vivo response were HLA-C-restricted CMV-specific TCR beta clonotypes.

A note on this clonotype: Antigen unknown.

TCRdb processed the reads anew with MiXCR; each CDR3 protein has one entry. The repertoire holds approximately 910,000 distinct CDR3 sequences, with around a third as singletons. The length of the CDR3 is 12 residues. Trimming left V 8 bases short and J 5 bases short, with 10 bases between. Per the germline V gene, CDR1 is SEHNR and CDR2 is FQNEAQ (reference sequence). The receptor's source is a human donor in good health (CMV status not recorded). Some clones in this sample may be carry-over from other donors' samples. The sequenced sample was cultured CD8+ T cells from PBMCs, obtained from culture after CMV antigen stimulation. This chain connects TRBV7-9 to TRBJ1-5; TRBD1 might be the D (5 bases). In DNA, the CDR3 is TGTGCCAGCCGGGGGGGAGATCAGCCCCAGCATTTT. Translated, it gives CASRGGDQPQHF. Looking up the rest from reference TRBV7-9 and TRBJ1-5 gives the full variable domain: DTGVSQNPRHKITKRGQNVTFRCDPISEHNRLYWYRQTLGQGPEFLTYFQNEAQLEKSRLLSDRFSAERPKGSFSTLEIQRTEQGDSAMYLCASRGGDQPQHFGDGTRLSIL.